This passage covers 3 T cell receptor beta chains from one sample sequenced in a study of T cells in Graves' hyperthyroidism and ophthalmopathy. RNA transcripts served as the template for amplifying TCR beta CDR3 regions. RT-PCR in the first round (using the HTBI primer set) targeted the TCR CDR3. One entry per CDR3 protein, called by TCRdb with MiXCR from the multiplex PCR reads. This sample has 600,000 to 800,000 distinct CDR3 sequences, with 30% to 40% found just once. Sequencing was carried out using blood. The receptors were gathered from a woman aged 40 to 50 with Graves' hyperthyroidism.

This clonotype was found once. Relative to the germline gene, one junction end is altered; a read error may explain this. The chain recombines TRBV12-3 or TRBV12-4 with TRBJ1-2; no clear D. CDR3 size: 13 residues. CDR3 region: CASSLGPNYGHTF. CDR3 nucleotide sequence: TGTGCCAGCAGTTTAGGGCCTAACTATGGCCACACCTTC.

The chain has TRBV7-2 and TRBJ2-3; the D is unclear. The V end was cut by 6 bases, the J end by 8 bases, with 15 bases between. Germline lookup yields CDR1 SGHTA and CDR2 FQGNSA. This CDR3 has 13 residues. The CDR3 loop reads CASRTRQASTQYF. CDR3 DNA sequence: TGTGCCAGCAGGACGCGGCAGGCGAGTACGCAGTATTTT.

This clonotype was detected ten times or more. This sequence joins TRBV2 and TRBJ2-6, with no clear D. Per the germline V gene, CDR1 is SNHLY and CDR2 is FYNNEI. Deletions cut 6 bases from V and 2 bases from J, with 8 bases between. The CDR3 consists of 14 residues. For the CDR3, the DNA is TGTGCCAGCAGGAGATCTGCTGGGGCCAACGTCCTGACTTTC. Encoded protein: CASRRSAGANVLTF.